This record concerns one T cell receptor beta chain sequence. It was with 60 Vbeta and 13 Jbeta primers that the PCR ran. Sequenced by immunoSEQ multiplex PCR; TCRdb stores in-frame clones only, minus some. The table records about 130,000 clones, more than 75% of them present only once. This sample is drawn from a study of cytomegalovirus exposure and HLA in healthy donors. Germline V gene lookup returns CDR1 GTSNPN and CDR2 SVGIG (reference sequence). This CDR3 has 13 amino acids. The ends were cut back, 1 base at V and 3 bases at J, with 9 bases in the middle. What was sequenced was PBMCs. The receptor's source is a man under 40 in good health and CMV-seropositive. The J gene is TRBJ1-2, the V gene TRBV30; D perhaps matches TRBD1 (5 bases). DNA for the CDR3: TGTGCCTGGAGTGCTGGGGCTGACTATGGCTACACCTTC. The encoded protein is CAWSAGADYGYTF.